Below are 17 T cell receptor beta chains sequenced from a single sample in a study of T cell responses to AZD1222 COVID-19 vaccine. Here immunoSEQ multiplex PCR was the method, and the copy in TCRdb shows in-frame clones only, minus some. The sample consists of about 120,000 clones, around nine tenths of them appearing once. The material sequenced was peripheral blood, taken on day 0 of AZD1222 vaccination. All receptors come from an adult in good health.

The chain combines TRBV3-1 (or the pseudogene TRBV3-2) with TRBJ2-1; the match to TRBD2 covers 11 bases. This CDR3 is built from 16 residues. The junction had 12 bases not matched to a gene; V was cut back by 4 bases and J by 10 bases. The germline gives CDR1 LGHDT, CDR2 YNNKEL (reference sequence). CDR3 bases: TGTGCCAGCAGCCGCCAACTAGCGGGAGCCTCCGGGGAGCAGTTCTTC. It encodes CASSRQLAGASGEQFF.

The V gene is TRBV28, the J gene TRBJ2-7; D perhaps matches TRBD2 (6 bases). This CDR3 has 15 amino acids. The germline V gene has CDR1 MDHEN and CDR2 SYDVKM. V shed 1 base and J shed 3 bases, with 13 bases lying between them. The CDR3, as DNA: TGTGCCAGCAGTTTATCGGGGGACCCGGACTACGAGCAGTACTTC. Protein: CASSLSGDPDYEQYF. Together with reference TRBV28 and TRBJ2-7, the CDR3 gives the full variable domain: DVKVTQSSRYLVKRTGEKVFLECVQDMDHENMFWYRQDPGLGLRLIYFSYDVKMKEKGDIPEGYSVSREKKERFSLILESASTNQTSMYLCASSLSGDPDYEQYFGPGTRLTVT.

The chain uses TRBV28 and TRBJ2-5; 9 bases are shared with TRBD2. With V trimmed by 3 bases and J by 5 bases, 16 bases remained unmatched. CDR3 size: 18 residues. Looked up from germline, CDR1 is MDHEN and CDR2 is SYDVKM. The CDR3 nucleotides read TGTGCCAGCAGTTTTAGGAAAGTAGCGGGAGCGGTAGGGGAGACCCAGTACTTC. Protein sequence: CASSFRKVAGAVGETQYF.

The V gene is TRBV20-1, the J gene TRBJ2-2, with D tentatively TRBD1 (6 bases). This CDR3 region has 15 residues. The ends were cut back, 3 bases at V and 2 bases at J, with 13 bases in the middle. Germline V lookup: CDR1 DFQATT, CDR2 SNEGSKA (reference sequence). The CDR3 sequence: CSASRTATNTGELFF. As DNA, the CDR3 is TGCAGTGCTAGTAGGACAGCTACAAACACCGGGGAGCTGTTTTTT.

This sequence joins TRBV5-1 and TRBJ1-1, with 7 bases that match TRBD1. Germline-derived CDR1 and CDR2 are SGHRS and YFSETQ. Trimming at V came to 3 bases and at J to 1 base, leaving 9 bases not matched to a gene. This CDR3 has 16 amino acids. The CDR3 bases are TGCGCCAGCAGCTCCACCGCCGGGACAGCGAACACTGAAGCTTTCTTT. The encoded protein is CASSSTAGTANTEAFF.

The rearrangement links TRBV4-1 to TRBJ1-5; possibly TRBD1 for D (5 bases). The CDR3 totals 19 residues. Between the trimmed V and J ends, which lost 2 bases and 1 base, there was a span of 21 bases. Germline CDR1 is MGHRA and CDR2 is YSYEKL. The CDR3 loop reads CASSQPVETPEGSNQPQHF. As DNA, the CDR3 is TGCGCCAGCAGCCAACCAGTTGAGACACCGGAGGGGAGCAATCAGCCCCAGCATTTT.

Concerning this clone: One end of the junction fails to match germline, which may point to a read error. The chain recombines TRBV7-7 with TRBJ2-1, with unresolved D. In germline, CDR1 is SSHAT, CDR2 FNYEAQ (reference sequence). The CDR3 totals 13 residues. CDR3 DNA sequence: TGTGCTAGCAGCGCAGATACGACTGCGGAGCAGTTCTTC. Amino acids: CASSADTTAEQFF.

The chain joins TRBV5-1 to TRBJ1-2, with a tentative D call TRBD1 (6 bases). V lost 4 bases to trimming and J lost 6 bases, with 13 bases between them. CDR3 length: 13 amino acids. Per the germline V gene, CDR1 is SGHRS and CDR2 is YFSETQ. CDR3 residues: CASSADRADGYTF. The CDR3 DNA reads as TGCGCCAGCAGCGCGGACAGAGCCGATGGCTACACCTTC.

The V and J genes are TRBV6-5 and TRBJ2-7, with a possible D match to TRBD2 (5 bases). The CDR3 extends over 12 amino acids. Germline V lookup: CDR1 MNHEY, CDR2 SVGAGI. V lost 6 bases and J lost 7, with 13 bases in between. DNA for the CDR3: TGTGCCAGCAGCCCCGGACTGGGGGAGCAGTACTTC. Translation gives CASSPGLGEQYF.

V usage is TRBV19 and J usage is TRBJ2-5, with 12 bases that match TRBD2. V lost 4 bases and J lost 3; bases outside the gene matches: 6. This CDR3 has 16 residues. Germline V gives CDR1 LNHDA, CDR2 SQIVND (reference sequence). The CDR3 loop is CASSTRTSGEKETQYF. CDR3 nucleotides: TGTGCCAGTAGTACCAGGACTAGCGGGGAGAAAGAGACCCAGTACTTC.

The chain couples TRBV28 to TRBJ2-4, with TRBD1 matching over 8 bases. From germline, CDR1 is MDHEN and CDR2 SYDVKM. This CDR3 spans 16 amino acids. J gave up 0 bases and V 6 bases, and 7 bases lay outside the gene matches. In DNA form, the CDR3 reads TGTGCCAGCAGCCGCGACAGGGGCGGAGCCAAAAACATTCAGTACTTC. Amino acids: CASSRDRGGAKNIQYF.

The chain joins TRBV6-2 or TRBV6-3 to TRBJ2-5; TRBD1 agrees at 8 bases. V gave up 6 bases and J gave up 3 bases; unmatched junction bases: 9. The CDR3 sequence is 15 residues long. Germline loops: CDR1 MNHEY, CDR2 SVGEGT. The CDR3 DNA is TGTGCCAGCAGCTCTGCCCAGGGGGCGAAAGAGACCCAGTACTTC. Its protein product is CASSSAQGAKETQYF.

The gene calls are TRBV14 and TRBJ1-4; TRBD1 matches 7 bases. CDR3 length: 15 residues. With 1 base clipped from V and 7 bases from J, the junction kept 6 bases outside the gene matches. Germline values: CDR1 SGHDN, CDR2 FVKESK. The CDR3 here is CASSQGDRDSEKLFF. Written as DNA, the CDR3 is TGTGCCAGCAGCCAAGGCGACAGGGATTCTGAAAAACTGTTTTTT.

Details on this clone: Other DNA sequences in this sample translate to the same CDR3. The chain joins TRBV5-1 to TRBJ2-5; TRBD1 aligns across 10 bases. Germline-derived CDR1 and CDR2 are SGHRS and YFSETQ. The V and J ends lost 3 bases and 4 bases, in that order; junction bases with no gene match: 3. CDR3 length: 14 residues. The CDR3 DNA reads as TGCGCCAGCAGCTCGACAGGGGGCGGAGAGACCCAGTACTTC. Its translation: CASSSTGGGETQYF.

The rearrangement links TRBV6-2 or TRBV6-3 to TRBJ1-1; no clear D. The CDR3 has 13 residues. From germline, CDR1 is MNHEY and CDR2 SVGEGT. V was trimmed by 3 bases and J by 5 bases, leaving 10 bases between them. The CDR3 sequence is CASSYGKVTEAFF. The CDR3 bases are TGTGCCAGCAGTTATGGTAAGGTGACTGAAGCTTTCTTT.

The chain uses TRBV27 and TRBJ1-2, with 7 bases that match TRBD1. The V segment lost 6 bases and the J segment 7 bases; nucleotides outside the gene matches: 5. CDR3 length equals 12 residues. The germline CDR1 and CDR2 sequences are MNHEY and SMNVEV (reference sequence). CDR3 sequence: CASRTGVGGYTF. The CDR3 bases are TGTGCCAGCAGAACAGGGGTGGGTGGCTACACCTTC.

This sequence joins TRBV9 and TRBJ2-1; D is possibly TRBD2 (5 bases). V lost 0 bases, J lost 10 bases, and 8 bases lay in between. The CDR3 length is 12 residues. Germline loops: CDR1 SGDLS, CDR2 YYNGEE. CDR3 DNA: TGTGCCAGCAGCGTAGCTCCGGGGGAGCAGTTCTTC. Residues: CASSVAPGEQFF. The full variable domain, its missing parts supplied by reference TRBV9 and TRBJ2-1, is DSGVTQTPKHLITATGQRVTLRCSPRSGDLSVYWYQQSLDQGLQFLIQYYNGEERAKGNILERFSAQQFPDLHSELNLSSLELGDSALYFCASSVAPGEQFFGPGTRLTVL.